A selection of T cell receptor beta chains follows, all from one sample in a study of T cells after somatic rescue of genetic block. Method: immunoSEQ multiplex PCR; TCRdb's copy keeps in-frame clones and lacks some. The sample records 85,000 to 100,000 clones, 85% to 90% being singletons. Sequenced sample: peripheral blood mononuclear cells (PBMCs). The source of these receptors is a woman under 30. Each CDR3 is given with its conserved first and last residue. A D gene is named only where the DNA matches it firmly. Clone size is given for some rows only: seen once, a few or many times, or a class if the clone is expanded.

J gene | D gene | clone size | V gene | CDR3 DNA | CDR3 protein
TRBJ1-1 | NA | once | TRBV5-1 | TGCGCCAGCAGCCCCGTGGCTAAGGTTACTGAAGCTTTCTTT | CASSPVAKVTEAFF
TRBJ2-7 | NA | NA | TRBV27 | TGTGCCAGCAGTCTCTACGACTCCTACGAGCAGTACTTC | CASSLYDSYEQYF
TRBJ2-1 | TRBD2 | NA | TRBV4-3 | TGCGCCAGCAGCCAAGATTGGGCTAGCGGGAGTCATGAGCAGTTCTTC | CASSQDWASGSHEQFF
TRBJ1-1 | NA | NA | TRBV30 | TGTGCCTGGAGTAGGGGAAAAGCGAACACTGAAGCTTTCTTT | CAWSRGKANTEAFF
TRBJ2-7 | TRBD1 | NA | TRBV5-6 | TGTGCCAGCAGCCCAGGTCTGGGACAGACCTCCTACGAGCAGTACTTC | CASSPGLGQTSYEQYF
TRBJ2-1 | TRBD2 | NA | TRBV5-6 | TGTGCCACCTCACAAACACCGGGACTAGCGGCGATCCATGAGCAGTTCTTC | CATSQTPGLAAIHEQFF
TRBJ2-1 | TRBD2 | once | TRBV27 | TGTGCCAGCAGTTTCACCCGACTAGCGGGGACGTCGGATGAGCAGTTCTTC | CASSFTRLAGTSDEQFF
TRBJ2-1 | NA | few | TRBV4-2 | TGTGCCAGCAGCCAAGACAGGGGCTCCTACAATGAGCAGTTCTTC | CASSQDRGSYNEQFF
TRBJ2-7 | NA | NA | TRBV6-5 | TGTGCCAGCGGCCTCTCCAACGAGCAGTACTTC | CASGLSNEQYF
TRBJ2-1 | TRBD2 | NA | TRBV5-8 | TGTGCCAGCAGCTTGGCGAGGAGCGGGAGGCCCGGGTACAATGAGCAGTTCTTC | CASSLARSGRPGYNEQFF
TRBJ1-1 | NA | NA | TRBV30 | TGTGCCTGGAGTGTAAGGGGTGGGGGAGAAGCTTTCTTT | CAWSVRGGGEAFF
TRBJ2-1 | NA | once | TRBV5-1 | TGCGCCAGCAGTTTGACAGACCGCTCCTACAATGAGCAGTTCTTC | CASSLTDRSYNEQFF
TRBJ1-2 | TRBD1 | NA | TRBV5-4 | TGTGCCAGCAGCTTGCAAGGACAGGGAGACTATGGCTACACCTTC | CASSLQGQGDYGYTF
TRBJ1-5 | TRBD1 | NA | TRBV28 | TGTGCCAGCAGTCCGTTACAGGGGAACAATCAGCCCCAGCATTTT | CASSPLQGNNQPQHF
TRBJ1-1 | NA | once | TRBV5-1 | TGCGCCAGCAGCTTGACACAGGACGGGACTGAAGCTTTCTTT | CASSLTQDGTEAFF
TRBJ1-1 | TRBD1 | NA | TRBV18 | TGTGCCAGCTCTCCGACCACAGGGGGGAACACTGAAGCTTTCTTT | CASSPTTGGNTEAFF
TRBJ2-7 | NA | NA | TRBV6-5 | TGTGCCAGCAGTTACGGGACTGTCGGCTACGAGCAGTACTTC | CASSYGTVGYEQYF
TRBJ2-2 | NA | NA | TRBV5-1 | TGCGCCAGCAGCGCTCTCGGCCACACCGGGGAGCTGTTTTTT | CASSALGHTGELFF
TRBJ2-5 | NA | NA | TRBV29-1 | TGCAGCGTTACACCCGGGACGAGCCAAGAGACCCAGTACTTC | CSVTPGTSQETQYF
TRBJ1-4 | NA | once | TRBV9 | TGTGCCAGCAGCGTAGGGGTCAGTGCAACTAATGAAAAACTGTTTTTT | CASSVGVSATNEKLFF
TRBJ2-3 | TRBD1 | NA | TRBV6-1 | TGTGCCAGCAGGGGTAACAGGGGGGATGCAGATACGCAGTATTTT | CASRGNRGDADTQYF
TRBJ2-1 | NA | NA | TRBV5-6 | TGTGCCAGCAGCTCCCTGGGGAGCTCCTACAATGAGCAGTTCTTC | CASSSLGSSYNEQFF
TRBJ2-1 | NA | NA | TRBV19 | TGTGCCAGTAGTACAGGAGGAACCTACAATGAGCAGTTCTTC | CASSTGGTYNEQFF
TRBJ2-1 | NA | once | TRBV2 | TGTGCCAGCAAATCACCCCGGGTAAACTACAATGAGCAGTTCTTC | CASKSPRVNYNEQFF
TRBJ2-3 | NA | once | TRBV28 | TGTGCCAGCAGTTGGGGGGAGGTGCAGTATTTT | CASSWGEVQYF
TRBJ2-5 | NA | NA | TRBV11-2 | TGTGCCAGCGGAGCCATGGGAGAGACCCAGTACTTC | CASGAMGETQYF
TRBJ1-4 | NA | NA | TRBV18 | TGTGCCAGCTCACGCTTAAACAGGGACCAAAAACTGTTTTTT | CASSRLNRDQKLFF
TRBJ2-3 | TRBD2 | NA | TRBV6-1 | TGTGCCAGCAGTGAAACTGTAGCGGGGGGCGCAGATACGCAGTATTTT | CASSETVAGGADTQYF
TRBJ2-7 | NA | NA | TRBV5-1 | TGCGCCAGCAGCTTGGGCCCGTGGGGAGTAAGCTCCTACGAGCAGTACTTC | CASSLGPWGVSSYEQYF
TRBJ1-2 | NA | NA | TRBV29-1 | TGCAGCGCCCAATACCAGACGATTGGCTACACCTTC | CSAQYQTIGYTF
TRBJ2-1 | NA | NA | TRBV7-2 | TGTGCCAGCAGCCCAGGGGCAGGCGATGAGCAGTTCTTC | CASSPGAGDEQFF
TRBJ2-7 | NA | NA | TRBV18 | TGTGCCAGCTCACCAGAGATGGGGGCGAAGTTCTACGAGCAGTACTTC | CASSPEMGAKFYEQYF
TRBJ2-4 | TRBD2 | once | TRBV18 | TGTGCCAGCCATCTAAGCGGGACTAGGGGAATGGGCAAAAACATTCAGTACTTC | CASHLSGTRGMGKNIQYF
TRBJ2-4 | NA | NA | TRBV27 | TGTGCCAGCAGTCCCGACCCCACTGAGCGTTTAGCCAAAAACATTCAGTACTTC | CASSPDPTERLAKNIQYF
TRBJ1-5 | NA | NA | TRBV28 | TGTGCCAGCACATTGAGTCCCAGGGGAGACCAGCCCCAGCATTTT | CASTLSPRGDQPQHF
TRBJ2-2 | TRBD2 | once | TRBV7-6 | TGTGCCAGCAGCCATCCTAGCGGGACCTACGAAAAGGCCGGGGAGCTGTTTTTT | CASSHPSGTYEKAGELFF
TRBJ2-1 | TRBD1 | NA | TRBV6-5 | TGTGCCAGCAGCCCTGGACAGGTTCACTACAATGAGCAGTTCTTC | CASSPGQVHYNEQFF
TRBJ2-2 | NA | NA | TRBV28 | TGTGCCAGCAGTTTATTCAGAAACACCGGGGAGCTGTTTTTT | CASSLFRNTGELFF
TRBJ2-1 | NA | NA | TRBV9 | TGTGCCAGCAGCCCCGGGACCTCCTATAATGAGCAGTTCTTC | CASSPGTSYNEQFF
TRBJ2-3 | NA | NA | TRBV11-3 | TGTGCCAGCAGCTTAAGGGTTTCAGATACGCAGTATTTT | CASSLRVSDTQYF
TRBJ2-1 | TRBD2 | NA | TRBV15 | TGTGCCACCAGCAGGGGACTAGCGGGAGATGAGCAGTTCTTC | CATSRGLAGDEQFF
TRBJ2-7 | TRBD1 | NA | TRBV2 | TGTGCCATTGGGACAGGCCGGGGAGAGCAGTACTTC | CAIGTGRGEQYF
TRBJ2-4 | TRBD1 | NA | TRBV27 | TGTGCCAGCAGTTCATACGGACAGGGTATGACCAAAAACATTCAGTACTTC | CASSSYGQGMTKNIQYF
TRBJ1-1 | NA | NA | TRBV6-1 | TGTGCCAGCAGCTATCACACTGAAGCTTTCTTT | CASSYHTEAFF
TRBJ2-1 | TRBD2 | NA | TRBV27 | TGTGCCAGCAGTCTCGGGACTAGCGGAGGCCAACTACACAATGAGCAGTTCTTC | CASSLGTSGGQLHNEQFF
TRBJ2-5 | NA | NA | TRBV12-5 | TGTGCTAGTGGTTTGGGACGAATGGGGGAGACCCAGTACTTC | CASGLGRMGETQYF